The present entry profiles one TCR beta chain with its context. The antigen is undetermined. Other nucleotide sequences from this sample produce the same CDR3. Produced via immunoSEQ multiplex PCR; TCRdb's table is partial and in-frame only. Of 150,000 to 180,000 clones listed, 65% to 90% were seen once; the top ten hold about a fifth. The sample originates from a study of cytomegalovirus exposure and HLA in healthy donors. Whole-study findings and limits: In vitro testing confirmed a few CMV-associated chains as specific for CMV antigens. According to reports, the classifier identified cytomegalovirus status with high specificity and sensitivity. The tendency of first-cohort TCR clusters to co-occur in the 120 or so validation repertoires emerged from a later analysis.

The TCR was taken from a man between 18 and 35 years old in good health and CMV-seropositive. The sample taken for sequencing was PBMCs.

CDR3 loop: CASSPGQKETQYF. The CDR3 DNA follows: TGTGCCAGCTCACCCGGACAGAAAGAGACCCAGTACTTC. The J gene is TRBJ2-5, the V gene TRBV18; perhaps TRBD1 as D (6 bases). V was clipped by 3 bases and J by 3 bases, with 8 bases between them. Germline V gene data show CDR1 as KGHSH and CDR2 as LQKENI. CDR3 length equals 13 residues.